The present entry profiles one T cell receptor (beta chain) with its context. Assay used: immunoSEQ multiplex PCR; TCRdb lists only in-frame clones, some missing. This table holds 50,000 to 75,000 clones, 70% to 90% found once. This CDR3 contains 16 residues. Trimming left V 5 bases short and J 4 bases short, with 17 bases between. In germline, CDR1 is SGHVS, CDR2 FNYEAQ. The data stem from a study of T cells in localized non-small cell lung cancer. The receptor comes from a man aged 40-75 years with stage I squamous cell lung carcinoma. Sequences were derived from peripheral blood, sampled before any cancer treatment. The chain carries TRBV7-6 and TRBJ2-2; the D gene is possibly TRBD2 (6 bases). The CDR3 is CASSKGTGSSTGELFF. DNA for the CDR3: TGTGCCAGCAGCAAAGGGACTGGTTCGAGCACCGGGGAGCTGTTTTTT.